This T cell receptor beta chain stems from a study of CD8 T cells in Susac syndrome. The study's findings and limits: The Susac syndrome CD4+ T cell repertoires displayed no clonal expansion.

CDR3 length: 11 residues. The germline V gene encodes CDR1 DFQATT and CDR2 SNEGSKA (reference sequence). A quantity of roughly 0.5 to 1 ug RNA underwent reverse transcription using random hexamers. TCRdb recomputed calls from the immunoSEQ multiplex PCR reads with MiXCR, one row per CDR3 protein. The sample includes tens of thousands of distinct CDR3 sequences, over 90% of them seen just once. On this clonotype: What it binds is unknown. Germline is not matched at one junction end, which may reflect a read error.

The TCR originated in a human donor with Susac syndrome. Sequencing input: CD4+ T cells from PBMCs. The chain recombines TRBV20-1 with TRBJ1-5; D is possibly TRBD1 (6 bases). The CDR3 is CSARGRGPPRF. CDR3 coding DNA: TGCAGTGCCCGGGGCAGGGGCCCTCCTCGTTTT.